The 16 T cell receptor beta chains reported below all come from one sample, sequenced in a study of PD-L1 blockade in urothelial cancer. Repertoires were generated with immunoSEQ multiplex PCR, while TCRdb's copy carries only in-frame clones and drops some. The table has approximately 48,000 clones, approximately 84% seen once. Sequenced here: PBMCs, sampled around atezolizumab (anti-PD-L1) treatment. Every receptor here comes from a man aged 60-69 years with urothelial cancer.

The rearrangement links TRBV6-4 to TRBJ1-3, with 8 bases lining up with TRBD1. V trimming: 7 bases; J trimming: 1 base; junction bases outside the gene matches: 6. This CDR3 has 15 amino acids. CDR1 is MRHNA, CDR2 SNTAGT, per germline. CDR3 sequence reads: CASTDREESGNTIYF. In nucleotides, the CDR3 is TGTGCCAGCACGGACAGGGAAGAATCTGGAAACACCATATATTTT.

The V and J genes are TRBV2 and TRBJ2-2; the D gene is possibly TRBD1 (5 bases). CDR3 length: 15 residues. The germline V and J ends were trimmed by 6 bases and 2 bases, with 13 bases remaining between them. Germline assignment: CDR1 SNHLY and CDR2 FYNNEI. This CDR3 reads CASRPQGSNTGELFF. DNA for the CDR3: TGTGCCAGCAGGCCCCAGGGTAGCAACACCGGGGAGCTGTTTTTT. Filled out from reference TRBV2 and TRBJ2-2, the complete variable domain reads EPEVTQTPSHQVTQMGQEVILRCVPISNHLYFYWYRQILGQKVEFLVSFYNNEISEKSEIFDDQFSVERPDGSNFTLKIRSTKLEDSAMYFCASRPQGSNTGELFFGEGSRLTVL.

The rearrangement links TRBV7-9 to TRBJ2-1, with D perhaps matching TRBD1 (6 bases). Trimming removed 4 bases at V and 3 bases at J, with 13 bases between. This CDR3 contains 15 residues. Germline CDR1 is SEHNR and CDR2 is FQNEAQ (reference sequence). CDR3 nucleotides: TGTGCCAGCAGCTCTTTACAGGGAAACTACAATGAGCAGTTCTTC. Its protein is CASSSLQGNYNEQFF.

The chain links TRBV5-1 to TRBJ2-5; D is perhaps TRBD2 (6 bases). The length of the CDR3 is 16 residues. Germline V CDR1 and CDR2: SGHRS, YFSETQ. V dropped 2 bases and J dropped 1 base, with 15 bases sitting between them. DNA of the CDR3: TGCGCCAGCAGCTTCAGCGGAGGGCTAGTCCAAGAGACCCAGTACTTC. It specifies CASSFSGGLVQETQYF.

V is TRBV4-1 and J is TRBJ1-4, with a weak D call TRBD1 (6 bases). Trimming pared 5 bases from V and 8 bases from J, leaving 12 bases between. The germline V gene has CDR1 MGHRA and CDR2 YSYEKL. The CDR3 extends over 13 amino acids. The DNA of the CDR3 is TGCGCCAGCAGCGACAGGCTCTCAGAAAAACTGTTTTTT. It specifies CASSDRLSEKLFF.

The chain employs TRBV5-1 and TRBJ2-1; TRBD2 agrees at 7 bases. Germline trimming cut 4 bases from V and 2 bases from J; bases unmatched to any gene: 12. The CDR3 extends over 17 amino acids. Looked up from germline, CDR1 is SGHRS and CDR2 is YFSETQ. This CDR3 reads CASSPRVGGRPYNEQFF. CDR3 bases: TGCGCCAGCAGCCCGAGGGTCGGGGGGAGGCCCTACAATGAGCAGTTCTTC.

CDR3 protein: CASSLGTAGADQETQYF. In DNA form, the CDR3 reads TGTGCCAGCAGCTTAGGTACCGCGGGGGCCGACCAAGAGACCCAGTACTTC. The V and J genes are TRBV11-3 and TRBJ2-5; D might be TRBD2 (7 bases). This CDR3 comprises 17 residues. Germline V lookup: CDR1 SGHNT, CDR2 YENEEA. Trimming cost V 1 base and J 0 bases, with 15 bases left between them.

This clone came up a few times. The J gene is TRBJ1-4, the V gene TRBV19; TRBD1 matches 8 bases. Germline CDR1 and CDR2: LNHDA and SQIVND (reference sequence). The CDR3 totals 15 residues. After removal of 1 base from V and 5 bases from J, the junction contained 3 bases not matched to a gene. The DNA for the CDR3 is TGTGCCAGTAGTATAGCCGGGGACAGGAATGAAAAACTGTTTTTT. Its protein is CASSIAGDRNEKLFF.

The J gene is TRBJ2-5, the V gene TRBV29-1, with a tentative D call TRBD1 (5 bases). The CDR3 contains 12 residues. Trimming took off 6 bases at V and 5 bases at J, with 13 bases between the two ends. Germline assignment: CDR1 SQVTM and CDR2 ANQGSEA. This CDR3 reads CSVRQSPETQYF. The CDR3 DNA sequence: TGCAGCGTACGACAGAGCCCGGAGACCCAGTACTTC.

The chain recombines TRBV19 with TRBJ2-5, with TRBD1 as a possible D gene (5 bases). Germline V lookup: CDR1 LNHDA, CDR2 SQIVND (reference sequence). V was clipped by 5 bases and J by 7 bases, with 14 bases between them. This CDR3 region has 13 residues. In DNA form, the CDR3 reads TGTGCCAGTAGTGCGACATCCCAGGGGACCCAGTACTTC. Translated, it gives CASSATSQGTQYF.

For the CDR3, the DNA is TGCGCCAGCAGCCTCGGGACTAGCGGGAGTCCATTGCTAGCCAAAAACATTCAGTACTTC. This sequence encodes CASSLGTSGSPLLAKNIQYF. This chain joins TRBV4-1 and TRBJ2-4, with TRBD2 matching 14 bases. Germline CDR1 is MGHRA and CDR2 is YSYEKL. The CDR3 consists of 20 residues. Trimming took 4 bases from V and 0 from J; bases not matched to a gene: 11.

This chain connects TRBV11-2 to TRBJ2-3, with D tentatively TRBD1 (6 bases). CDR3 length: 12 residues. From germline, CDR1 is SGHAT and CDR2 FQNNGV. Deletions cut 1 base from V and 11 bases from J, with 10 bases between. The CDR3 spells CASSLGTVGQYF. The CDR3 bases are TGTGCCAGCAGCTTAGGGACAGTAGGGCAGTATTTT. Based on the CDR3 plus reference TRBV11-2 and TRBJ2-3, the full variable domain is EAGVAQSPRYKIIEKRQSVAFWCNPISGHATLYWYQQILGQGPKLLIQFQNNGVVDDSQLPKDRFSAERLKGVDSTLKIQPAKLEDSAVYLCASSLGTVGQYFGPGTRLTVL.

The chain carries TRBV19 and TRBJ1-6; possible D gene TRBD1, 5 bases. Germline V lookup: CDR1 LNHDA, CDR2 SQIVND (reference sequence). V was cut by 3 bases and J by 8 bases, with 11 bases left in between. The CDR3 covers 14 residues. CDR3 loop: CASSIGGADSPLHF. The CDR3 DNA is TGTGCCAGTAGTATTGGAGGGGCGGATTCACCCCTCCACTTT.

The chain uses TRBV16 and TRBJ1-6, with 7 bases that match TRBD1. The CDR3 totals 17 residues. With 5 bases clipped from V and 8 bases from J, the junction kept 15 bases outside the gene matches. CDR1 is KGHSY, CDR2 FQNENV, per germline. The CDR3 DNA reads as TGTGCCAGCAGCAGACGGACAGGCTTTCTCTCAGATTCACCCCTCCACTTT. This translates into CASSRRTGFLSDSPLHF.

The V and J genes are TRBV11-2 and TRBJ2-7; TRBD2 might be the D (5 bases). Deletions cut 3 bases from V and 1 base from J, with 13 bases between. This CDR3 has 15 residues. In germline, CDR1 is SGHAT, CDR2 FQNNGV. In DNA form, the CDR3 reads TGTGCCAGCAGCTTGAGGGCTTTGGATTCCTACGAGCAGTACTTC. Protein: CASSLRALDSYEQYF. The full variable domain, its missing parts supplied by reference TRBV11-2 and TRBJ2-7, is EAGVAQSPRYKIIEKRQSVAFWCNPISGHATLYWYQQILGQGPKLLIQFQNNGVVDDSQLPKDRFSAERLKGVDSTLKIQPAKLEDSAVYLCASSLRALDSYEQYFGPGTRLTVT.

This chain joins TRBV7-2 and TRBJ1-2; 11 nucleotides match TRBD1. CDR3 size: 15 residues. From germline, CDR1 is SGHTA and CDR2 FQGNSA. V lost 1 base, J lost 8 bases, and 6 bases stayed unmatched. The CDR3 reads CASSLEGQGVQGYTF. CDR3 nucleotide sequence: TGTGCCAGCAGCTTAGAGGGACAGGGGGTTCAAGGCTACACCTTC.